These 21 T cell receptor beta chains share one sample of origin, sequenced in a study of T cells in women clearing cervical HPV infection. Sequencing used immunoSEQ multiplex PCR; TCRdb keeps in-frame clones, though not all of them. Seen in this sample are tens of thousands of clones; the ten most common clones hold about 6.7%. The sequenced sample consisted of blood buffy coat. The receptors derive from a woman between 18 and 69 years old with a cervical HPV16 infection that either progressed to CIN3+ or cleared (not recorded which).

Concerning this clone: One end of the junction does not line up with germline, which may come from a read error. The DNA ends 3 residues before the CDR3 does, and the rest of the CDR3 is filled in from the germline J gene. V is TRBV6-1 and J is TRBJ2-3; 7 positions match TRBD1. The CDR3 extends over 16 amino acids. Germline CDR1 MNHNS, CDR2 SASEGT. The CDR3 protein is CASSAQGQSPSETQYF. The DNA read from the CDR3 is TGTGCCAGCAGTGCGCAGGGACAGAGCCCCTCAGAGACG.

To note about this clone: The CDR3 extends 3 residues past the end of the read, so its final part is completed from the germline J gene. This chain connects TRBV20-1 to TRBJ2-3, with 7 bases lining up with TRBD2. Germline V gene lookup returns CDR1 DFQATT and CDR2 SNEGSKA (reference sequence). The CDR3 is made up of 12 amino acids. The CDR3 here is CSAQREGETQYF. The sequenced part of the CDR3 DNA is TGCAGTGCACAGCGGGAAGGGGAGACG.

Of note for this clone: The sequence runs out 3 residues before the end of the CDR3; the remainder is reconstructed from the germline J gene. This chain links TRBV18 with TRBJ2-3; TRBD2 matches at 10 bases. Trimming at V came to 1 base and at J to 5 bases, leaving 6 bases not matched to a gene. The CDR3 has 16 residues. CDR1 and CDR2 (germline): KGHSH, LQKENI. The sequenced CDR3 bases are TGTGCCAGCTCACCACGCCAGCGGGAGGGAAGAGATACG. This gives the protein CASSPRQREGRDT. The full CDR3 reads CASSPRQREGRDTQYF.

Turning to this clone: The read stops 3 residues short of the end of the CDR3; the missing end is completed from the germline J gene. The chain uses TRBV29-1 and TRBJ1-2; 12 bases are a match to TRBD1. The germline V gene encodes CDR1 SQVTM and CDR2 ANQGSEA. V gave up 3 bases and J gave up 4 bases; unmatched junction bases: 9. This CDR3 contains 16 residues. The DNA read from the CDR3 is TGCAGCGTTGATGATGAAAAGGGACAGGGGGCCTATGGC. Encoded protein: CSVDDEKGQGAYG. The CDR3 reads in full as CSVDDEKGQGAYGYTF.

A word on this clone: The read halts 3 residues ahead of the CDR3 end, with the missing end drawn from the germline J gene. The chain uses TRBV20-1 and TRBJ2-3, with D possibly TRBD2 on 5 matching bases. CDR3 length: 12 amino acids. Germline values: CDR1 DFQATT, CDR2 SNEGSKA (reference sequence). CDR3 bases read: TGCAGTGTACCGACGGGGTTTTCGACG. Protein sequence: CSVPTGFST. Given in full, the CDR3 is CSVPTGFSTQYF.

As for this clone: The read comes to an end 3 residues before the CDR3 does, leaving the germline J gene to fill in the end. The J gene is TRBJ2-1, the V gene TRBV4-2; the D gene is possibly TRBD2 (6 bases). The CDR3 sequence is 17 residues long. Germline V lookup: CDR1 LGHNA, CDR2 YNFKEQ. The V gene lost 0 bases and the J gene lost 0 bases, with 12 bases spanning the gap. The CDR3 bases that were read are TGTGCCAGCAGCCAAGATCAGCTAGCGAGCTCCTACAATGAG. This sequence encodes CASSQDQLASSYNE. In full, the CDR3 reads CASSQDQLASSYNEQFF.

About this clone itself: The CDR3 goes on 3 residues after the read ends, and that part is filled in from the germline J gene. V is TRBV28 and J is TRBJ2-6, with 8 bases fitting TRBD2. The V segment lost 5 bases and the J segment 0 bases; nucleotides outside the gene matches: 9. The length of the CDR3 is 18 residues. Germline CDR1 MDHEN, CDR2 SYDVKM. CDR3 amino acids: CASSTRGGAYSGANVLTF. CDR3 DNA (partial): TGTGCCAGCAGTACCCGGGGGGGGGCCTACTCTGGGGCCAACGTC.

About this clone: Coverage ceases 3 residues before the CDR3 finishes, and the germline J gene fills in the end. Other DNA sequences of this sample code for an identical CDR3. The chain recombines TRBV19 with TRBJ1-3; TRBD1 matches 10 bases. CDR3 length equals 16 residues. Looked up from germline, CDR1 is LNHDA and CDR2 is SQIVND (reference sequence). With V trimmed by 5 bases and J by 0 bases, 4 bases remained unmatched. The covered CDR3 bases are TGTGCCAGTAGTTCGGGACAGGGGTTCTCTGGAAACACC. Its protein product is CASSSGQGFSGNT. The whole CDR3 protein is CASSSGQGFSGNTIYF.

Regarding this clone: The sequence runs out 3 residues before the end of the CDR3; the remainder is reconstructed from the germline J gene. The J gene is TRBJ1-4, the V gene TRBV5-1, with D tentatively TRBD1 (6 bases). The CDR3 is made up of 16 amino acids. In germline, CDR1 is SGHRS, CDR2 YFSETQ. The covered CDR3 bases are TGCGCCAGCAGCGTGACACACAGGGAAGGGGATTCACCA. Its protein product is CASSVTHREGDSP. The whole CDR3 is CASSVTHREGDSPLFF.

To note about this clone: The DNA ends 3 residues before the CDR3 does, and the rest of the CDR3 is filled in from the germline J gene. The chain uses TRBV5-1 and TRBJ2-3, with 12 positions matching TRBD2. CDR3 length equals 18 residues. With 2 bases clipped from V and 2 bases from J, the junction kept 9 bases outside the gene matches. CDR1 is SGHRS and CDR2 is YFSETQ in the germline V gene. Partial CDR3 DNA: TGCGCCAGCAGCTTAGGACTAGCGGGGCTTGGGGACACAGATACG. It specifies CASSLGLAGLGDTDT. The full CDR3 reads CASSLGLAGLGDTDTQYF.

About this clone: Coverage ceases 3 residues before the CDR3 finishes, and the germline J gene fills in the end. The V call is TRBV30, the J call TRBJ2-4; weak D call: TRBD1 (6 bases). Germline V gene data show CDR1 as GTSNPN and CDR2 as SVGIG (reference sequence). The CDR3 runs to 12 residues. CDR3 in amino acids: CAWTTGPYGQYF. The sequenced CDR3 bases are TGTGCCTGGACAACAGGGCCCTATGGT.

Worth noting for this clone: The read terminates 3 residues before the CDR3 end, so the remaining end is supplied by the germline J gene. The V and J genes are TRBV27 and TRBJ2-3; D uncertain. Per the germline V gene, CDR1 is MNHEY and CDR2 is SMNVEV (reference sequence). The V end was cut by 6 bases, the J end by 5 bases, with 18 bases between. CDR3 length equals 15 residues. The CDR3 sequence: CASRPKPTAIDTQYF. The DNA read from the CDR3 is TGTGCCAGCAGACCGAAACCCACAGCAATAGATACG.

As to this clone: The missing CDR3 end, 3 residues past where the read stops, is filled in from the germline J gene. The genes are TRBV6-2 or TRBV6-3 and TRBJ2-3, with a weak D call TRBD1 (6 bases). The germline gives CDR1 MNHEY, CDR2 SVGEGT. This CDR3 is 15 amino acids long. Deletions cut 7 bases from V and 6 bases from J, with 20 bases between. The CDR3 DNA, read in part, is TGTGCCAGCATCCGGTACATACCAAGGGGGGATACG. This codes for CASIRYIPRGDT. The full CDR3 reads CASIRYIPRGDTQYF.

Comments on this clone: The read ends 3 residues early relative to the CDR3; the germline J gene fills the gap. The V and J genes are TRBV4-1 and TRBJ2-1, with TRBD2 matching 13 bases. J was trimmed by 7 bases and V by 5 bases; bases with no gene match: 8. This CDR3 is built from 16 residues. The germline CDR1 and CDR2 sequences are MGHRA and YSYEKL. The CDR3 bases that were read are TGCGCCAGCAGCGATAGGGGGACTAGCGGGAAGAATGAG. This codes for CASSDRGTSGKNE. The CDR3 reads in full as CASSDRGTSGKNEQFF.

Details on this clone: The read stops 3 residues short of the end of the CDR3; the missing end is completed from the germline J gene. V usage is TRBV5-1 and J usage is TRBJ2-3; D call uncertain. V was clipped by 0 bases and J by 3 bases, with 11 bases between them. Per germline, CDR1 SGHRS and CDR2 YFSETQ. The CDR3 covers 15 residues. The sequenced part of the CDR3 DNA is TGCGCCAGCAGCTTGGGAATTCAGAGTACAGATACG. This sequence encodes CASSLGIQSTDT. The CDR3 in its entirety is CASSLGIQSTDTQYF.

Concerning this clone itself: Read coverage stops 3 residues before the CDR3 terminus; the germline J gene supplies the remainder. This chain connects TRBV5-1 to TRBJ2-5; the D gene could be TRBD1 or TRBD2 (5 bases each). V was cut by 1 base and J by 1 base, with 8 bases left in between. The CDR3 loop spans 14 amino acids. The V gene's germline CDR1 is SGHRS and CDR2 YFSETQ. The CDR3 spells CASSLRGVQETQYF. The CDR3 DNA, read in part, is TGCGCCAGCAGCTTGAGGGGAGTCCAAGAGACC.

About this clone itself: The CDR3 end lies 3 residues beyond the end of the read and is filled in from the germline J gene. V usage is TRBV5-1 and J usage is TRBJ2-3; 8 bases match TRBD2. The CDR3 is made up of 15 amino acids. Germline values: CDR1 SGHRS, CDR2 YFSETQ. CDR3 DNA, as far as it was read: TGCGCCAGCTCCCCAGCGGGAGAGCGGGCCGAGACG. It translates to CASSPAGERAET. The CDR3 in full is CASSPAGERAETQYF.

The CDR3 region is CATRGLAGRNEQFF. Incomplete CDR3 DNA: TGTGCCACCAGGGGACTAGCGGGAAGGAATGAG. The gene calls are TRBV19 and TRBJ2-1; 13 bases are a match to TRBD2. The DNA ends 3 residues before the CDR3 does, and the rest of the CDR3 is filled in from the germline J gene. This CDR3 comprises 14 residues. V lost 10 bases, J lost 7 bases, and 7 bases stayed unmatched. Germline V gives CDR1 LNHDA, CDR2 SQIVND (reference sequence).

This clone is identified as medium-sized from frequency. The CDR3 end falls 3 residues outside the read, so it is completed with the germline J gene. The rearrangement joins TRBV6-2 or TRBV6-3 to TRBJ2-5; 10 positions match TRBD1. The germline gives CDR1 MNHEY, CDR2 SVGEGT. The J segment lost 4 bases and the V segment lost 7 bases, leaving 6 bases of the junction unmatched. CDR3 length: 14 amino acids. The covered CDR3 bases are TGTGCCAGCACCAAACGGACAGGGGGAGAGACC. Encoded protein: CASTKRTGGET. The entire CDR3 sequence reads CASTKRTGGETQYF.

As concerns this clone: The read is 3 residues too short to cover the CDR3 end, so that end is filled in from the germline J gene. The rearrangement links TRBV19 to TRBJ2-3, with 8 bases matching TRBD1. Germline V gene data show CDR1 as LNHDA and CDR2 as SQIVND (reference sequence). The CDR3 length is 16 residues. CDR3 bases read: TGTGCCAGTAGTCCTCAGGGGGCTTGGGGCAATCAGCCG. It specifies CASSPQGAWGNQP. The whole CDR3 region reads CASSPQGAWGNQPQYF.

Details on this clone: The read halts 3 residues ahead of the CDR3 end, with the missing end drawn from the germline J gene. This rearrangement joins TRBV6-1 to TRBJ1-1, with D perhaps matching TRBD1 (5 bases). Deletions cut 4 bases from V and 0 bases from J, with 9 bases between. This CDR3 region has 14 residues. From germline, CDR1 is MNHNS and CDR2 SASEGT. CDR3 DNA, as far as it was read: TGTGCCAGCAGTGGAGGGGCGGTGAACACTGAA. Amino acids: CASSGGAVNTE. From start to end, the CDR3 is CASSGGAVNTEAFF.